These 19 T cell receptor beta chains were sequenced from one sample in a study of blood T cell repertoires in COVID-19. Using immunoSEQ multiplex PCR, the repertoire was profiled, and TCRdb retains in-frame clones only, with some absent. The data contain some 200,000 clones, 85% to 90% of them singletons. Sequenced sample: peripheral blood. The source of these receptors is a woman between 45 and 65 years old with acute or convalescent COVID-19.

This sequence joins TRBV11-3 and TRBJ2-1; D is ambiguous. Looked up from germline, CDR1 is SGHNT and CDR2 is YENEEA. The CDR3 extends over 14 amino acids. The V and J ends lost 1 base and 2 bases respectively, with 6 bases between them. The CDR3 spells CASSLAGTYNEQFF. As DNA, the CDR3 is TGTGCCAGCAGCTTAGCAGGAACCTACAATGAGCAGTTCTTC. Combining the CDR3 with reference TRBV11-3 and TRBJ2-1 gives the whole variable domain EAGVVQSPRYKIIEKKQPVAFWCNPISGHNTLYWYLQNLGQGPELLIRYENEEAVDDSQLPKDRFSAERLKGVDSTLKIQPAELGDSAVYLCASSLAGTYNEQFFGPGTRLTVL.

The J gene is TRBJ2-2, the V gene TRBV10-3, with TRBD1 matching 8 bases. The germline CDR1 and CDR2 sequences are ENHRY and SYGVKD. The trim removed 5 bases at V and 6 bases at J, leaving 8 bases unmatched. The CDR3 length is 15 residues. The CDR3 region is CAISRTGPFPGELFF. In DNA form, the CDR3 reads TGTGCCATCAGTCGGACAGGGCCGTTCCCCGGGGAGCTGTTTTTT.

In nucleotides, the CDR3 is TGCAGCGTTGTCAGGGGTTCGGGAAACACCATATATTTT. Amino acid sequence: CSVVRGSGNTIYF. The chain couples TRBV29-1 to TRBJ1-3, with D possibly matching TRBD1 (6 bases). The CDR3 loop spans 13 amino acids. Per germline, CDR1 SQVTM and CDR2 ANQGSEA. V lost 4 bases, J lost 4 bases, and 11 bases lay in between.

The chain couples TRBV6-2 or TRBV6-3 to TRBJ1-5; D is ambiguous. The CDR3 totals 13 residues. V was pared by 5 bases and J by 7 bases, with 12 bases between. Germline CDR1 is MNHEY and CDR2 is SVGEGT. The CDR3 loop is CASSGRREQPQHF. CDR3 coding DNA: TGTGCCAGCAGTGGACGGAGGGAGCAGCCCCAGCATTTT.

This clone has only one observation. This chain uses TRBV27 with TRBJ2-1; weak D call: TRBD1 (5 bases). V lost 6 bases and J 8 bases, leaving 17 bases between the germline ends. Germline CDR1 MNHEY, CDR2 SMNVEV (reference sequence). The CDR3 loop spans 14 amino acids. The CDR3 spells CASSRRLATDEQFF. For the CDR3, the DNA is TGTGCCAGCAGCCGTAGGCTTGCGACAGATGAGCAGTTCTTC.

This rearrangement joins TRBV18 to TRBJ2-2; weak D call: TRBD1 (5 bases). This CDR3 has 13 residues. The V gene lost 5 bases and the J gene lost 10 bases, with 14 bases spanning the gap. CDR1 and CDR2 from the germline V gene are KGHSH and LQKENI. CDR3 DNA sequence: TGTGCCAGCTCAACTCTACAGGATGCGGAGCTGTTTTTT. Residues: CASSTLQDAELFF.

This clone was counted between two and nine times. J is TRBJ2-1 and V is TRBV5-4, with D maybe TRBD1 (5 bases). The CDR3 totals 13 residues. V was clipped by 10 bases and J by 6 bases, with 17 bases between them. Germline CDR1 is SGHNT and CDR2 is YYREEE (reference sequence). CDR3 region: CAVGKGSVNEQFF. The CDR3 region has the DNA TGTGCCGTGGGAAAGGGGTCTGTCAATGAGCAGTTCTTC.

The V gene is TRBV18, the J gene TRBJ2-7; 10 bases agree with TRBD2. This CDR3 is built from 15 residues. CDR1 is KGHSH and CDR2 is LQKENI in the germline V gene. Germline trimming cut 3 bases from V and 6 bases from J; bases unmatched to any gene: 8. CDR3 residues: CASSPSGTSAGEQYF. CDR3 DNA sequence: TGTGCCAGCTCACCTTCAGGGACTAGCGCCGGCGAGCAGTACTTC.

V gene TRBV9 combines with J gene TRBJ2-3; 13 bases fit TRBD2. Per germline, CDR1 SGDLS and CDR2 YYNGEE. CDR3 length: 17 residues. J gave up 0 bases and V 3 bases, and 4 bases lay outside the gene matches. CDR3 protein: CASSDGTSGASTDTQYF. DNA of the CDR3: TGTGCCAGCAGCGATGGGACTAGCGGGGCGAGCACAGATACGCAGTATTTT.

The chain joins TRBV3-1 (or the pseudogene TRBV3-2) to TRBJ2-7; 11 bases match TRBD2. Per germline, CDR1 LGHDT and CDR2 YNNKEL (reference sequence). CDR3 length: 17 residues. V shed 4 bases and J 4 bases; nucleotides not matched to a gene: 12. CDR3 bases: TGTGCCAGCAGCCCGATCTACGGGACTAGCGGTATATACGAGCAGTACTTC. This gives the protein CASSPIYGTSGIYEQYF.

This chain connects TRBV28 to TRBJ2-7; 11 positions match TRBD1. Germline CDR1 is MDHEN and CDR2 is SYDVKM. The CDR3 totals 15 residues. V shed 5 bases and J 3 bases; nucleotides not matched to a gene: 6. CDR3: CASSAGTGGDYEQYF. DNA for the CDR3: TGTGCCAGCAGTGCAGGGACAGGGGGGGACTACGAGCAGTACTTC.

The chain has TRBV28 and TRBJ1-5; possible D gene TRBD1, 6 bases. Germline loops: CDR1 MDHEN, CDR2 SYDVKM. This CDR3 spans 16 amino acids. Trimming took 2 bases from V and 4 from J, leaving 15 bases between them. CDR3 bases: TGTGCCAGCAGTTTAAGCACAGGGCTCCCAAATCAGCCCCAGCATTTT. This codes for CASSLSTGLPNQPQHF. Looking up the rest from reference TRBV28 and TRBJ1-5 gives the full variable domain: DVKVTQSSRYLVKRTGEKVFLECVQDMDHENMFWYRQDPGLGLRLIYFSYDVKMKEKGDIPEGYSVSREKKERFSLILESASTNQTSMYLCASSLSTGLPNQPQHFGDGTRLSIL.

The chain employs TRBV18 and TRBJ2-5; 7 nucleotides agree with TRBD1. The ends lost 3 bases at V and 1 base at J; junction bases unmatched: 2. This CDR3 is built from 14 residues. Germline V gene data show CDR1 as KGHSH and CDR2 as LQKENI. The CDR3 spells CASSPWDSQETQYF. CDR3 DNA sequence: TGTGCCAGCTCACCCTGGGACAGCCAAGAGACCCAGTACTTC. The whole variable domain, filled in from reference TRBV18 and TRBJ2-5, reads NAGVMQNPRHLVRRRGQEARLRCSPMKGHSHVYWYRQLPEEGLKFMVYLQKENIIDESGMPKERFSAEFPKEGPSILRIQQVVRGDSAAYFCASSPWDSQETQYFGPGTRLLVL.

V and J are TRBV10-2 and TRBJ1-1, with 7 bases identical to TRBD1. This CDR3 comprises 13 residues. Germline assignment: CDR1 WSHSY and CDR2 SAAADI. V lost 6 bases, J lost 6 bases, and 7 bases stayed unmatched. The CDR3 loop reads CASRVTGFAEAFF. The CDR3 nucleotides read TGCGCCAGCAGAGTGACAGGGTTTGCTGAAGCTTTCTTT.

The sample holds one count of this clone. The chain carries TRBV30 and TRBJ1-2; no clear D. This CDR3 is 13 amino acids long. Germline V gives CDR1 GTSNPN, CDR2 SVGIG (reference sequence). V was cut by 5 bases and J by 3 bases, with 13 bases left in between. CDR3 DNA: TGTGCCTGGCTATTGACGGGATACTATGGCTACACCTTC. It specifies CAWLLTGYYGYTF.

The chain couples TRBV7-9 to TRBJ1-4; TRBD1 might be the D (6 bases). The V gene's germline CDR1 is SEHNR and CDR2 FQNEAQ (reference sequence). This CDR3 has 16 amino acids. V was pared by 1 base and J by 2 bases, with 11 bases between. CDR3 region: CASSLVEQGTNEKLFF. The CDR3 DNA reads TGTGCCAGCAGCTTAGTCGAGCAGGGGACTAATGAAAAACTGTTTTTT.

This chain uses TRBV11-3 with TRBJ2-5; 9 bases fit TRBD2. Per germline, CDR1 SGHNT and CDR2 YENEEA. The junction had 8 bases not matched to a gene; V was cut back by 4 bases and J by 5 bases. The CDR3 spans 15 residues. The DNA of the CDR3 is TGTGCCAGCAGCTCCTTGGCGGGGGGGCTTGAGACCCAGTACTTC. Translating it yields CASSSLAGGLETQYF.

The chain recombines TRBV10-2 with TRBJ2-5, with a weak D call TRBD2 (6 bases). CDR1 and CDR2 from the germline V gene are WSHSY and SAAADI. This CDR3 spans 13 amino acids. The V end lost 2 bases, the J end lost 5 bases, and 9 bases lay between the germline ends. This CDR3 reads CASSEEAGETQYF. The CDR3 DNA reads TGCGCCAGCAGTGAGGAGGCGGGGGAGACCCAGTACTTC.

The V call is TRBV10-2, the J call TRBJ2-2; D ambiguous. The CDR3 runs 14 residues. The germline CDR1 and CDR2 sequences are WSHSY and SAAADI. The ends were cut back, 7 bases at V and 7 bases at J, with 16 bases in the middle. CDR3 sequence reads: CASMISGPIGELFF. The CDR3 DNA reads TGCGCCAGCATGATTTCGGGTCCTATCGGGGAGCTGTTTTTT.